Following are 5 T cell receptor beta chains from one sample sequenced in a study of T cell clonality in common variable immunodeficiency. Their antigens are not known. Findings and limits, study-wide: Reportedly, TCR beta sequences from common variable immunodeficiency showed fewer deletions and N-nucleotide insertions.

Produced via immunoSEQ multiplex PCR; TCRdb's table is partial and in-frame only. Recorded here are over 30,000 clones, none singletons. The sequenced sample consisted of peripheral blood mononuclear cells. All receptors derive from a human donor with common variable immunodeficiency.

This clone was observed a few times. The CDR3 extends 3 residues past the end of the read, so its final part is completed from the germline J gene. The J gene is TRBJ2-4, the V gene TRBV18; a possible D gene is TRBD1 (6 bases). Germline-derived CDR1 and CDR2 are KGHSH and LQKENI. This CDR3 is built from 13 residues. Trimming took 3 bases from V and 8 from J, leaving 11 bases between them. The CDR3 is CASSPTGLDIQYF. CDR3 DNA (partial): TGTGCCAGCTCACCTACAGGGTTAGACATT. Full variable domain (missing parts from reference TRBV18 and TRBJ2-4): NAGVMQNPRHLVRRRGQEARLRCSPMKGHSHVYWYRQLPEEGLKFMVYLQKENIIDESGMPKERFSAEFPKEGPSILRIQQVVRGDSAAYFCASSPTGLDIQYFGAGTRLSVL.

This clone showed up many times. CDR3 in amino acids: CASSDRATNEKLFF. CDR3 bases read: TGTGCCAGCTCAGACAGAGCAACTAATGAAAAA. The gene calls are TRBV18 and TRBJ1-4; TRBD1 might be the D (5 bases). The read finishes 3 residues shy of the CDR3 end, and the germline J gene is used to complete it. The CDR3 totals 14 residues. Trimming pared 5 bases from V and 0 bases from J, leaving 7 bases between. Germline V gives CDR1 KGHSH, CDR2 LQKENI. Using reference TRBV18 and TRBJ1-4 for the parts outside the CDR3, the full variable domain is NAGVMQNPRHLVRRRGQEARLRCSPMKGHSHVYWYRQLPEEGLKFMVYLQKENIIDESGMPKERFSAEFPKEGPSILRIQQVVRGDSAAYFCASSDRATNEKLFFGSGTQLSVL.

This clone was seen repeatedly, ten times or more. The missing CDR3 end, 3 residues past where the read stops, is filled in from the germline J gene. The chain links TRBV20-1 to TRBJ1-1, with a tentative D call TRBD1 (5 bases). Germline CDR1 DFQATT, CDR2 SNEGSKA (reference sequence). The CDR3 extends over 16 amino acids. V was shortened by 0 bases and J by 0 bases, with 14 bases between the two germline ends. The CDR3 spells CSARDLSLQVNTEAFF. Partial CDR3 DNA: TGCAGTGCTAGAGACCTCAGCCTACAGGTGAACACTGAA.

This clone was recorded at least ten times. The read terminates 3 residues ahead of where the CDR3 ends, so the germline J gene completes it. The chain joins TRBV5-1 to TRBJ2-7, with 7 positions matching TRBD1. Germline values: CDR1 SGHRS, CDR2 YFSETQ. This CDR3 comprises 16 residues. V lost 4 bases and J lost 3; bases outside the gene matches: 13. The CDR3 sequence: CASSLYPGTVIYEQYF. The DNA read from the CDR3 is TGCGCCAGCAGCCTATACCCCGGGACAGTAATCTACGAG.

With respect to this clone: The read ends 3 residues shy of where the CDR3 ends; the end is completed using the germline J gene. The rearrangement joins TRBV5-1 to TRBJ2-3, with D tentatively TRBD1 (6 bases). Trimming shortened V by 0 bases and J by 0 bases, and 11 bases separated the two germline ends. Germline V gene lookup returns CDR1 SGHRS and CDR2 YFSETQ. The CDR3 length is 16 residues. CDR3 residues: CASSLVPGVSTDTQYF. The covered CDR3 bases are TGCGCCAGCAGCTTGGTCCCAGGGGTTAGCACAGATACG.